This TCR beta chain was profiled in a study of blood T cell repertoires in COVID-19. Study at large: Acute and convalescent COVID-19 samples came from the United States, Italy and Spain. PBMCs, B-cell-depleted T cells, or T cells were the source of the cDNA or gDNA that made up the material.

CDR1 and CDR2 (germline): MNHEY, SVGAGI. The CDR3 runs to 14 residues. The J segment lost 1 base and the V segment lost 8 bases, leaving 8 bases of the junction unmatched. Only one count was recorded for this clone. Original processing methods: Estimates of nucleated cell counts were drawn from the amplification of reference gene primers. Method: immunoSEQ multiplex PCR; TCRdb's copy keeps in-frame clones and lacks some. V and J calls and clone size come straight from that table; D and trimming were deduced from the DNA. The table records 150,000 to 200,000 clones, 80% to 85% of them present only once. A COVID-19 case was met by exposed participants within 2 weeks before study entry.

Material: PBMCs or T cells enriched from blood (not recorded which). The TCR was taken from a woman aged 25 to 39 who had been exposed to COVID-19. The J gene is TRBJ2-7, the V gene TRBV6-5, with 7 bases that match TRBD1. CDR3 protein: CASSAGRGSYEQYF. DNA for the CDR3: TGTGCCAGCTCCGCGGGCAGGGGGTCCTACGAGCAGTACTTC.